Given below is one TCR beta chain in context. Original handling: From reference gene primer amplification, estimates of nucleated cell counts were derived. The data were produced by immunoSEQ multiplex PCR, yet TCRdb's version contains in-frame clones alone and is incomplete. V, J and clone size are taken as reported in that table, and D and trimming were inferred from the DNA itself. Among fewer than 350,000 clones, about nine tenths were seen once, and the ten largest hold around 4.8%. Trimming pared 5 bases from V and 1 base from J, leaving 6 bases between. The germline gives CDR1 SGHTA, CDR2 FQGTGA. The CDR3 covers 14 residues. The data derive from a study of blood T cell repertoires in COVID-19. Study-level information: T cells, B-cell-depleted T cells, or PBMCs supplied cDNA or gDNA.

Clinical histories supplied by participants themselves formed the basis of cohort assignment. The material sequenced was PBMCs or T cells enriched from blood (not recorded which). The sequence was collected from a man aged 60 to 75 who had recovered from COVID-19. J is TRBJ2-6 and V is TRBV7-3; D may be TRBD2 (5 bases). For the CDR3, the DNA is TGTGCCAGCAGCCGGGATTCTGGGGCCAACGTCCTGACTTTC. This encodes CASSRDSGANVLTF.